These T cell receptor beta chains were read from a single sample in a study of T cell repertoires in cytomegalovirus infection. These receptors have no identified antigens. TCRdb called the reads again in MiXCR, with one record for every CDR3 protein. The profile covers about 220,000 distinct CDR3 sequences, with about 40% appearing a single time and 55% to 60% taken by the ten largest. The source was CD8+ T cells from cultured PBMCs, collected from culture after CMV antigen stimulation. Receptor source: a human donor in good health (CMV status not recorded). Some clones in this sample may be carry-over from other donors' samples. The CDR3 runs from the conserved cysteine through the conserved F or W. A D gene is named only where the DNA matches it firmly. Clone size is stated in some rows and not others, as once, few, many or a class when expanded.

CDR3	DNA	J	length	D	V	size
CASNLGPNEQFF	TGTGCCAGCAACCTCGGGCCTAATGAGCAGTTCTTC	TRBJ2-1	12	NA	TRBV12-3/TRBV12-4	NA
CASSPRQGVPYEQYF	TGTGCCAGCAGTCCCCGACAGGGCGTACCCTACGAGCAGTACTTC	TRBJ2-7	15	TRBD1	TRBV28	few
CASSRRRILQETQYF	TGTGCCAGCAGCCGCCGACGGATCCTACAAGAGACCCAGTACTTC	TRBJ2-5	15	NA	TRBV11-2	few
CASSAVTEAFF	TGTGCCAGCAGTGCCGTCACTGAAGCTTTCTTT	TRBJ1-1	11	NA	TRBV28	NA
CASGRSEAFF	TGTGCCAGTGGACGGTCTGAAGCTTTCTTT	TRBJ1-1	10	NA	TRBV19	NA
CASSLAAGGATETTYF	TGTGCCAGCAGCTTAGCGGCGGGGGGGGCAACGGAGACGACGTATTTT	TRBJ2-3	16	TRBD2	TRBV7-6	NA
CASSSQRGGSTDTQYF	TGTGCCAGCAGTTCCCAGCGGGGTGGGAGCACAGATACGCAGTATTTT	TRBJ2-3	16	TRBD2	TRBV12-3/TRBV12-4	NA
CASSLDSPREQYF	TGTGCCAGCAGTTTAGACAGTCCTAGGGAGCAGTACTTC	TRBJ2-7	13	NA	TRBV12-3/TRBV12-4	few
CASSPDSNSNQPQHF	TGTGCCAGTAGCCCGGACAGTAATAGCAATCAGCCCCAGCATTTT	TRBJ1-5	15	NA	TRBV19	few
CASSVGRGGETQYF	TGTGCCAGCAGTGTGGGACGGGGAGGGGAGACCCAGTACTTC	TRBJ2-5	14	TRBD2	TRBV27	NA
CASTLSGTNYGYTF	TGTGCCAGCACCCTTTCGGGTACTAACTATGGCTACACCTTC	TRBJ1-2	14	NA	TRBV28	NA
CASSLSREGATQYF	TGTGCCAGCAGTTTATCAAGGGAGGGGGCAACCCAGTACTTC	TRBJ2-5	14	NA	TRBV27	few
CASSLVLTGELFF	TGTGCCAGCAGCTTAGTACTTACCGGGGAGCTGTTTTTT	TRBJ2-2	13	NA	TRBV11-3	NA
CASMPGQKAYRNSPLHF	TGTGCCAGCATGCCAGGTCAAAAGGCCTACCGAAATTCACCCCTCCACTTT	TRBJ1-6	17	NA	TRBV2	few
CASSQEEGGQGQNTEAFF	TGTGCCAGCAGTCAAGAGGAAGGAGGACAGGGGCAGAACACTGAAGCTTTCTTT	TRBJ1-1	18	TRBD1	TRBV5-5	NA
CASTGLRDGISYEQYF	TGTGCCAGCACCGGACTCCGGGACGGTATCTCCTACGAGCAGTACTTC	TRBJ2-7	16	NA	TRBV28	few
CASSFSLADTQYF	TGTGCCAGCAGCTTCAGTCTAGCTGATACGCAGTATTTT	TRBJ2-3	13	NA	TRBV7-2	many
CVSSLVGGYNEQFF	TGTGTCAGCAGTTTAGTGGGAGGCTACAATGAGCAGTTCTTC	TRBJ2-1	14	NA	TRBV27	NA
CASSLGGETEAFF	TGTGCCAGCAGCTTAGGGGGAGAAACTGAAGCTTTCTTT	TRBJ1-1	13	NA	TRBV11-2	few
CASCYLGGIQETQYF	TGTGCCAGCTGTTATTTAGGGGGAATACAAGAGACCCAGTACTTC	TRBJ2-5	15	NA	TRBV7-2	few
CARSDRYRGQYEQYF	TGTGCCAGAAGTGACCGGTACAGGGGGCAATACGAGCAGTACTTC	TRBJ2-7	15	TRBD1	TRBV7-6	NA
CASSERGSGEKLFF	TGTGCCAGCAGTGAACGGGGATCGGGTGAAAAACTGTTTTTT	TRBJ1-4	14	NA	TRBV25-1	many
CAWSVSAYEQYF	TGTGCCTGGAGTGTAAGCGCCTACGAGCAGTACTTC	TRBJ2-7	12	NA	TRBV30	NA
CASSDSGGGADTQYF	TGTGCCAGCAGTGACTCCGGAGGGGGGGCAGATACGCAGTATTTT	TRBJ2-3	15	NA	TRBV6-4	few
CASSLFRDGYGYTF	TGTGCCAGCAGTTTATTCCGGGACGGCTATGGCTACACCTTC	TRBJ1-2	14	NA	TRBV27	few
CASSLGTAGGSPLHF	TGTGCCAGCAGCTTGGGGACGGCTGGGGGTTCACCCCTCCACTTT	TRBJ1-6	15	NA	TRBV5-4	NA
CASSHIITDRGNTEAFF	TGTGCCAGCAGTCATATTATCACCGACAGGGGAAACACTGAAGCTTTCTTT	TRBJ1-1	17	TRBD1	TRBV6-5	NA
CASTPVELAGGAPYNEQFF	TGTGCCAGCACCCCGGTCGAACTAGCGGGAGGGGCCCCCTACAATGAGCAGTTCTTC	TRBJ2-1	19	TRBD2	TRBV12-3/TRBV12-4	few
CASSPKSLAVTNEKLFF	TGTGCCAGCAGTCCCAAGTCCCTAGCGGTAACTAATGAAAAACTGTTTTTT	TRBJ1-4	17	NA	TRBV12-3/TRBV12-4	NA
CASSFLAETGELFF	TGTGCCAGCAGCTTCCTCGCTGAAACCGGGGAGCTGTTTTTT	TRBJ2-2	14	NA	TRBV11-3	NA
CASSPLNGELFF	TGTGCCAGCAGTCCCCTCAACGGGGAGCTGTTTTTT	TRBJ2-2	12	NA	TRBV6-1	NA
CASSIGQGDDEQYF	TGTGCCAGCAGCATAGGACAGGGGGATGACGAGCAGTACTTC	TRBJ2-7	14	TRBD1	TRBV7-2	few
CASSPTGAYGYTF	TGTGCCAGCTCACCGACAGGGGCCTATGGCTACACCTTC	TRBJ1-2	13	TRBD1	TRBV18	few
CASRSTSGGGDTQYF	TGTGCCAGCAGGTCTACTAGCGGGGGGGGTGATACGCAGTATTTT	TRBJ2-3	15	TRBD2	TRBV5-4	few
CASSDSFTGPNTGELFF	TGTGCCAGCAGTGATTCCTTCACAGGGCCGAACACCGGGGAGCTGTTTTTT	TRBJ2-2	17	NA	TRBV25-1	NA
CASRQNSNQPQHF	TGTGCCAGCAGGCAGAATAGCAATCAGCCCCAGCATTTT	TRBJ1-5	13	NA	TRBV2	NA
CASSLLTGSLREQYF	TGTGCCAGCAGCTTGTTGACAGGGTCCCTGAGGGAGCAGTACTTC	TRBJ2-7	15	TRBD1	TRBV5-4	NA
CASSISLENIQYF	TGTGCCAGTAGTATAAGCCTTGAAAACATTCAGTACTTC	TRBJ2-4	13	NA	TRBV19	few
CASSSPPGSYQGNQPQHF	TGTGCCAGCAGCAGCCCCCCCGGGTCCTACCAGGGCAATCAGCCCCAGCATTTT	TRBJ1-5	18	NA	TRBV7-9	many
CASSFPTVTGRLNRAQYF	TGTGCCAGCAGTTTCCCCACAGTTACAGGGCGACTGAATCGGGCCCAGTACTTC	TRBJ2-5	18	NA	TRBV28	many
CASSQSRRVGNQPQHF	TGCGCCAGCAGTCAATCTCGCAGGGTTGGCAATCAGCCCCAGCATTTT	TRBJ1-5	16	NA	TRBV23-1	NA
CASRTSGYEQYF	TGTGCCAGCAGGACTAGCGGTTACGAGCAGTACTTC	TRBJ2-7	12	TRBD2	TRBV27	NA
CASSLVLRQLSTYNEQFF	TGTGCCAGCAGCTTAGTCCTAAGGCAGCTTAGCACCTACAATGAGCAGTTCTTC	TRBJ2-1	18	NA	TRBV11-2	many
CASSLAGDEQYF	TGTGCCAGCAGCTTAGCAGGCGACGAGCAGTACTTC	TRBJ2-7	12	NA	TRBV7-4	NA
CASSRGIPFHNEQFF	TGTGCCAGCAGCCGTGGGATCCCCTTTCACAATGAGCAGTTCTTC	TRBJ2-1	15	NA	TRBV3-1	NA
CASSQDQGSRQHTF	TGTGCCAGCAGCCAAGATCAGGGGTCCCGCCAGCACACCTTC	TRBJ1-2	14	NA	TRBV3-1	NA
CASSPRTGEDEKLFF	TGTGCCAGCAGTCCCCGGACAGGGGAAGATGAAAAACTGTTTTTT	TRBJ1-4	15	TRBD1	TRBV27	few
CASSLRDMNYEQYF	TGTGCCAGCAGCTTGCGAGACATGAACTACGAGCAGTACTTC	TRBJ2-7	14	NA	TRBV5-6	NA
CASTLVPGAQETQYF	TGTGCCAGCACCTTGGTCCCCGGGGCGCAAGAGACCCAGTACTTC	TRBJ2-5	15	NA	TRBV28	few
CASSYLAGELEQYF	TGTGCCAGCAGTTACTTAGCGGGAGAACTCGAGCAGTACTTC	TRBJ2-7	14	TRBD2	TRBV6-5	NA
CAWAGTGGLDTQYF	TGTGCCTGGGCCGGGACAGGGGGTCTGGATACGCAGTATTTT	TRBJ2-3	14	TRBD1	TRBV30	NA
CASSSYQGGLHSYEQYF	TGTGCCAGCAGCTCCTACCAAGGGGGCCTACACTCCTACGAGCAGTACTTC	TRBJ2-7	17	TRBD1	TRBV6-1	few
CASSWGSSYEQYF	TGTGCCAGCAGTTGGGGCAGCTCCTACGAGCAGTACTTC	TRBJ2-7	13	NA	TRBV27	NA
CVSSSLLAGSYEQYF	TGTGTCAGCAGCAGCTTGCTAGCGGGGTCCTACGAGCAGTACTTC	TRBJ2-7	15	TRBD2	TRBV7-6	NA
CASSTARQGLNYGYTF	TGTGCCAGCAGTACAGCCCGACAGGGACTTAACTATGGCTACACCTTC	TRBJ1-2	16	TRBD1	TRBV28	NA
CASRPSVNEQFF	TGTGCCAGCAGGCCAAGCGTCAATGAGCAGTTCTTC	TRBJ2-1	12	NA	TRBV12-3/TRBV12-4	few
CASSLSSQETQYF	TGTGCCAGCAGTTTGAGCTCGCAAGAGACCCAGTACTTC	TRBJ2-5	13	NA	TRBV12-3/TRBV12-4	few
CAWSSSAGGPPNEQFF	TGTGCCTGGAGCTCCTCAGCGGGAGGTCCTCCAAATGAGCAGTTCTTC	TRBJ2-1	16	TRBD2	TRBV30	NA
CASSPRGGRVKNIQYF	TGTGCCAGCAGTCCAAGGGGCGGCAGGGTTAAAAACATTCAGTACTTC	TRBJ2-4	16	NA	TRBV27	few
CASSPSLDRGGSNQPQHF	TGTGCCAGCAGCCCATCCTTGGACAGGGGGGGGAGCAATCAGCCCCAGCATTTT	TRBJ1-5	18	TRBD1	TRBV7-8	many